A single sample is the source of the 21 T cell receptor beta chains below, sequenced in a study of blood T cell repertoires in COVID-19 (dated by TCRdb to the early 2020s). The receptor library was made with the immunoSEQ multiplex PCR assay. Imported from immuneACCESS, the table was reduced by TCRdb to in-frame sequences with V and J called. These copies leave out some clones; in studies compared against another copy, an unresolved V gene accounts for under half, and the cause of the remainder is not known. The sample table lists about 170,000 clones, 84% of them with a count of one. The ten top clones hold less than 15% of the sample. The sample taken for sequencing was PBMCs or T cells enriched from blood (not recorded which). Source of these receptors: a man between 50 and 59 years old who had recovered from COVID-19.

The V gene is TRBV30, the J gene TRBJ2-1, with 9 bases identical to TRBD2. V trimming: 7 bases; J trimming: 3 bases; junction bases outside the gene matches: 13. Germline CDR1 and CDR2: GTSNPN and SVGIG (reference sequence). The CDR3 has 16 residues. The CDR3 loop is CAFLSLAGANYNEQFF. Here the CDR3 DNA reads TGTGCCTTTCTTTCCTTAGCGGGGGCCAACTACAATGAGCAGTTCTTC. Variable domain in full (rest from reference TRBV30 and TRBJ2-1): SQTIHQWPATLVQPVGSPLSLECTVEGTSNPNLYWYRQAAGRGLQLLFYSVGIGQISSEVPQNLSASRPQDRQFILSSKKLLLSDSGFYLCAFLSLAGANYNEQFFGPGTRLTVL.

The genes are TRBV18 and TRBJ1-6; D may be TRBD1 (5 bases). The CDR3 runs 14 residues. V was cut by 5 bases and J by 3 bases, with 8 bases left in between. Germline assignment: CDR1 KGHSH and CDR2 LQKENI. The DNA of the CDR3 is TGTGCCAGCTCAATCGACAGCTATAATTCACCCCTCCACTTT. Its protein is CASSIDSYNSPLHF.

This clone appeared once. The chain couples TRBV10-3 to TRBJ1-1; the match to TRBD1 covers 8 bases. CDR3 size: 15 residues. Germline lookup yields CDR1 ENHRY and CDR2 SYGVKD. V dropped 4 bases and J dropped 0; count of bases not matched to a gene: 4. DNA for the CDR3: TGTGCCATCAGTGCTACAGGGGGTATGAACACTGAAGCTTTCTTT. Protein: CAISATGGMNTEAFF.

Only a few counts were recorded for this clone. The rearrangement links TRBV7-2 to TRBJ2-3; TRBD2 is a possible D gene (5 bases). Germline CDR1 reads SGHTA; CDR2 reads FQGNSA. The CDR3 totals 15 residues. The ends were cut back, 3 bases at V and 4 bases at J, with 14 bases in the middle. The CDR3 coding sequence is TGTGCCAGCAGCTTCTTTGAGGGCTTGGCAGATACGCAGTATTTT. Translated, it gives CASSFFEGLADTQYF.

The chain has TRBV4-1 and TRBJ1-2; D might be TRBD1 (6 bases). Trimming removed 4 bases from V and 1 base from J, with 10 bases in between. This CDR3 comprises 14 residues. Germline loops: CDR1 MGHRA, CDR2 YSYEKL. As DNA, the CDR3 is TGCGCCAGCAGCCCCTACAGGGATAACTATGGCTACACCTTC. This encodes CASSPYRDNYGYTF.

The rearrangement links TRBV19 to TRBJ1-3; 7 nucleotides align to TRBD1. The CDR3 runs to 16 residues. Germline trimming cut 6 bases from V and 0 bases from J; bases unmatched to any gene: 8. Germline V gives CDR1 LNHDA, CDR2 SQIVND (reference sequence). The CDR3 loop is CASSVQRQGSGNTIYF. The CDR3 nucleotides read TGTGCCAGTAGCGTACAACGACAGGGCTCTGGAAACACCATATATTTT.

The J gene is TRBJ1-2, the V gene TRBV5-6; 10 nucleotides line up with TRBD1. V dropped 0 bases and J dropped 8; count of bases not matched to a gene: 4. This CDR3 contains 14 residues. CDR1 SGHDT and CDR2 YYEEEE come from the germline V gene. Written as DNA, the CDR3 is TGTGCCAGCAGCTTGGGACAGGGGGCGGTAGGCTACACCTTC. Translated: CASSLGQGAVGYTF.

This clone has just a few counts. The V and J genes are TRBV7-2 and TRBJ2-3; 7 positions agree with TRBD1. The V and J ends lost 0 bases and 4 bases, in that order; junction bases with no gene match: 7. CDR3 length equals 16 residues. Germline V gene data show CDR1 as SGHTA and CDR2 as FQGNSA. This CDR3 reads CASSLATGNGADTQYF. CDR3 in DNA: TGTGCCAGCAGCTTAGCGACAGGGAACGGCGCAGATACGCAGTATTTT.

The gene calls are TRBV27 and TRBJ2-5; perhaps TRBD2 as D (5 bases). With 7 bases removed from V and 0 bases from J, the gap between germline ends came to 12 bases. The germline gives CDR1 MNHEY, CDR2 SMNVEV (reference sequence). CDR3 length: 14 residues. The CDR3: CASKRTAYQETQYF. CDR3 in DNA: TGTGCCAGCAAGCGGACCGCGTACCAAGAGACCCAGTACTTC.

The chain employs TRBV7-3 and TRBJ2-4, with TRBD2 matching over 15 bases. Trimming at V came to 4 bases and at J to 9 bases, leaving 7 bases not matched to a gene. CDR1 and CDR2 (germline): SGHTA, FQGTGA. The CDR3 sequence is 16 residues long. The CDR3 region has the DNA TGTGCCAGCAGCTCGGACGGGACTAGCGGGAGGAGCATTCAGTACTTC. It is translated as CASSSDGTSGRSIQYF.

The CDR3 here is CASSERGQGNTEAFF. The CDR3 nucleotides are TGTGCCAGCAGTGAAAGGGGACAGGGGAACACTGAAGCTTTCTTT. The chain has TRBV2 and TRBJ1-1; 9 nucleotides agree with TRBD1. Germline V gives CDR1 SNHLY, CDR2 FYNNEI. Germline trimming cut 2 bases from V and 1 base from J; bases unmatched to any gene: 2. This CDR3 has 15 residues.

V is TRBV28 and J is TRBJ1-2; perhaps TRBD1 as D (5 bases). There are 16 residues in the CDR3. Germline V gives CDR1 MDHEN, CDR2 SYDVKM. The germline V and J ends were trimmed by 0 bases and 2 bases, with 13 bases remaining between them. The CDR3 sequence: CASSLWGLDSNYGYTF. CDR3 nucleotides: TGTGCCAGCAGTTTATGGGGACTAGACAGCAACTATGGCTACACCTTC.

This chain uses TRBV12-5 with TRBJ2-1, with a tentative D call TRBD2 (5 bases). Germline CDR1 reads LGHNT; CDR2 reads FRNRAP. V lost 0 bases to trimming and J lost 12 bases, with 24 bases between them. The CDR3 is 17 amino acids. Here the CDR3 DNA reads TGTGCTAGTGGTTTGGTACTAGACAAAACCCTCAACAAGGGGCAGTTCTTC. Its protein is CASGLVLDKTLNKGQFF.

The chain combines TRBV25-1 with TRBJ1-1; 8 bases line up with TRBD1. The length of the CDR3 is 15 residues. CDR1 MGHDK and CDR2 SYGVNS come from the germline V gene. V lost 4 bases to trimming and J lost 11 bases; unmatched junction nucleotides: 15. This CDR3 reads CASSVTYRGFRMAFF. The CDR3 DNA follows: TGTGCCAGCAGTGTAACGTACAGGGGGTTTCGTATGGCTTTCTTT.

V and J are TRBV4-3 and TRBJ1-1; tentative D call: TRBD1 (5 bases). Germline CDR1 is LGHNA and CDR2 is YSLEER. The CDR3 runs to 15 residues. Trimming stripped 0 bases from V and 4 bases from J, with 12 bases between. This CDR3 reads CASSQDPRDGTEAFF. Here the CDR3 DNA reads TGCGCCAGCAGCCAAGATCCCAGGGATGGCACTGAAGCTTTCTTT.

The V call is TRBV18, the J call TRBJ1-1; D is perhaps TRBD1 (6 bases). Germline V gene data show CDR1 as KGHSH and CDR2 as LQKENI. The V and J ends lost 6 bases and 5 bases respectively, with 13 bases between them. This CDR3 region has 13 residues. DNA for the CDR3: TGTGCCAGCTCGAACCCCCAGGGGACTGAAGCTTTCTTT. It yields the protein CASSNPQGTEAFF.

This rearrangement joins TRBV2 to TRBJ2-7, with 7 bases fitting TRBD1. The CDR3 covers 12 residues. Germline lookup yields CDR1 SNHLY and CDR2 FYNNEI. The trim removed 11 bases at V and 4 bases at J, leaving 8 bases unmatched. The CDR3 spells CAGRQGGYEQYF. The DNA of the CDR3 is TGTGCCGGTCGACAGGGTGGGTACGAGCAGTACTTC.

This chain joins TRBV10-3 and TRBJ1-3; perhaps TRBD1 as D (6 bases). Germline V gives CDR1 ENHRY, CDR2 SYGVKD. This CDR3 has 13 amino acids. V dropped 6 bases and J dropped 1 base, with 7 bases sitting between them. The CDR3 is CAIRQGSGNTIYF. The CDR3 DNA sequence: TGTGCCATCAGACAGGGATCTGGAAACACCATATATTTT.

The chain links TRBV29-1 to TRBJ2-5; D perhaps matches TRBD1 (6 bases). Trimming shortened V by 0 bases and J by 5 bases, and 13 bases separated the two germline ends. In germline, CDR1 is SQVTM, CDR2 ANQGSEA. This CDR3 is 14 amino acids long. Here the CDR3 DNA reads TGCAGCGTTGAAGATCTGGGGGCCGGGGAGACCCAGTACTTC. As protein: CSVEDLGAGETQYF.

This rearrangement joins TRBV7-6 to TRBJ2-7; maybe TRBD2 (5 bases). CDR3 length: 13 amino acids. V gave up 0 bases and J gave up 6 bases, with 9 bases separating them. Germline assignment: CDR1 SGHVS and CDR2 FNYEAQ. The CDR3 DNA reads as TGTGCCAGCAGCTTAGCGAGGGCCTCCGAGCAGTACTTC. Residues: CASSLARASEQYF.

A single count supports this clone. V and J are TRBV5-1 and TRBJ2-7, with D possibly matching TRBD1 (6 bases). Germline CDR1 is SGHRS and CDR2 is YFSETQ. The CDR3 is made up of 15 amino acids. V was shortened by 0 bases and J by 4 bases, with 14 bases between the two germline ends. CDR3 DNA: TGCGCCAGCAGCTTGGCGTCAGGGGCTGGTTACGAGCAGTACTTC. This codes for CASSLASGAGYEQYF.